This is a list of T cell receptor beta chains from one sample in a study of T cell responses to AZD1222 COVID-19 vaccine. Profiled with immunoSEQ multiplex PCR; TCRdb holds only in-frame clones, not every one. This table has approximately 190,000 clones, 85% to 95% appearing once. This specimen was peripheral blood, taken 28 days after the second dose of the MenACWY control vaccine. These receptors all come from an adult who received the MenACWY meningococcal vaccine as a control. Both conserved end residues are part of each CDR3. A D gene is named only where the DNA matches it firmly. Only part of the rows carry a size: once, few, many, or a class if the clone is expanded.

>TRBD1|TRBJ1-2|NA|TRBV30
CAWSVPHVDRGGYGYTF
TGTGCCTGGAGTGTACCCCACGTGGACAGGGGAGGCTATGGCTACACCTTC
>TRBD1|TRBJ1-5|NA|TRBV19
CASSIAGTGAKAQHF
TGTGCCAGTAGTATAGCAGGGACAGGGGCTAAAGCCCAGCATTTT
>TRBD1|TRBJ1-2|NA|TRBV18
CASSEGQTNYGYTF
TGTGCCAGCTCCGAGGGACAGACCAACTATGGCTACACCTTC
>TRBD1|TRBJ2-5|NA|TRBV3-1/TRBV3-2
CASTTGARQETQYF
TGTGCCAGCACCACAGGGGCAAGACAAGAGACCCAGTACTTC
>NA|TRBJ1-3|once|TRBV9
CASSVGGVVPGNTIYF
TGTGCCAGCAGCGTAGGAGGGGTGGTCCCTGGAAACACCATATATTTT
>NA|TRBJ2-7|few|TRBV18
CASSTESSYEQYF
TGTGCCAGCTCAACGGAGAGCTCCTACGAGCAGTACTTC
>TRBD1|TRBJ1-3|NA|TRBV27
CASSGTTGGSRSGNTIYF
TGTGCCAGCAGTGGCACGACAGGGGGCTCGCGCTCTGGAAACACCATATATTTT
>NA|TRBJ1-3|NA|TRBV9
CASSAGGNSGNTIYF
TGTGCCAGCAGCGCGGGTGGCAACTCTGGAAACACCATATATTTT
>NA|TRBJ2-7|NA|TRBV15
CATSREYRTPEQYF
TGTGCCACCAGCAGGGAGTACCGGACACCTGAGCAGTACTTC
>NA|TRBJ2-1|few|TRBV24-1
CATSDFGRADSYNEQFF
TGTGCCACCAGTGATTTCGGTCGAGCGGATTCCTACAATGAGCAGTTCTTC
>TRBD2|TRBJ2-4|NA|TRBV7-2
CASSPTSGMNIQYF
TGTGCCAGCAGCCCAACTAGCGGGATGAACATTCAGTACTTC
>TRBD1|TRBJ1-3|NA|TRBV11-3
CASSRGQGAGNTIYF
TGTGCCAGCAGCCGTGGACAGGGCGCTGGAAACACCATATATTTT
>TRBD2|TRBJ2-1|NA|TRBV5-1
CASSSRLAGPHNEQFF
TGCGCCAGCAGCTCCAGACTAGCGGGCCCTCACAATGAGCAGTTCTTC
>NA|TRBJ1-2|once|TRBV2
CASSGGLWGYTF
TGTGCCAGCAGTGGGGGGCTCTGGGGCTACACCTTC
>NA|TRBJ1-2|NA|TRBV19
CASISSNYGYTF
TGTGCCAGTATTAGCAGCAACTATGGCTACACCTTC
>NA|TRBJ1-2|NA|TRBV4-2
CASSQERGSAGYTF
TGTGCCAGCAGCCAGGAGAGGGGGAGTGCCGGCTACACCTTC
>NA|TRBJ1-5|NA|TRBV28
CARSPKHSNQPQHF
TGTGCCAGGAGCCCTAAGCATAGCAATCAGCCCCAGCATTTT
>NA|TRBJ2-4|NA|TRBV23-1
CASSQYEGRIAKNIQYF
TGCGCCAGCAGTCAATATGAGGGCCGAATAGCCAAAAACATTCAGTACTTC
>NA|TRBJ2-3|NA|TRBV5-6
CASSRIVTSGSDTQYF
TGTGCCAGCAGCCGTATAGTGACTAGTGGGTCAGATACGCAGTATTTT
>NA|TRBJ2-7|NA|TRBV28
CASSVGGPLMKYF
TGTGCCAGCAGCGTCGGGGGTCCCCTGATGAAGTACTTC
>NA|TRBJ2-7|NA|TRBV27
CASSHGRAYEQYF
TGTGCCAGCAGTCACGGACGGGCCTACGAGCAGTACTTC
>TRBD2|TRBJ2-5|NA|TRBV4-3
CASSQEGTSGGQETQYF
TGCGCCAGCAGCCAAGAGGGGACTAGCGGAGGGCAAGAGACCCAGTACTTC